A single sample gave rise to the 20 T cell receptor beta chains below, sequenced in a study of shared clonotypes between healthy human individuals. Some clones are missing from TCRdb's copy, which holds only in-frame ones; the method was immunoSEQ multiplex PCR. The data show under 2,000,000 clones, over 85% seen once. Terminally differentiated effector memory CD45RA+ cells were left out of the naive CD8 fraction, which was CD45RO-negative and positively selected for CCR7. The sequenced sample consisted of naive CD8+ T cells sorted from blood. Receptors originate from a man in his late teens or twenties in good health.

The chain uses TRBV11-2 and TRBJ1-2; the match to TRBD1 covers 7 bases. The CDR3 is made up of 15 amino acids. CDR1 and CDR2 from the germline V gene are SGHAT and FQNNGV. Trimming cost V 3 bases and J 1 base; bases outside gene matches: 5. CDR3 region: CASSLGDSYNYGYTF. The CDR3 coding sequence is TGTGCCAGCAGCTTGGGGGACAGCTATAACTATGGCTACACCTTC. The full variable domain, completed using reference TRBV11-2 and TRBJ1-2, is EAGVAQSPRYKIIEKRQSVAFWCNPISGHATLYWYQQILGQGPKLLIQFQNNGVVDDSQLPKDRFSAERLKGVDSTLKIQPAKLEDSAVYLCASSLGDSYNYGYTFGSGTRLTVV.

CDR3 DNA: TGTGCCATTTGTACCGGGACCGACTCCTACAATGAGCAGTTCTTC. Protein sequence: CAICTGTDSYNEQFF. The genes are TRBV10-3 and TRBJ2-1; D possibly uses TRBD1 or TRBD2 (5 bases each). CDR3 size: 15 residues. Germline V gene data show CDR1 as ENHRY and CDR2 as SYGVKD. Trimming stripped 9 bases from V and 0 bases from J, with 15 bases between.

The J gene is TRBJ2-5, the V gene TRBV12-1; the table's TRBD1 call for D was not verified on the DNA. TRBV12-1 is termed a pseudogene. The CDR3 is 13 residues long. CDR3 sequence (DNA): TGTGCCAGCAGCAGACACAGGGGTGAGACCCAGTACTTC. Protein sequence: CASSRHRGETQYF.

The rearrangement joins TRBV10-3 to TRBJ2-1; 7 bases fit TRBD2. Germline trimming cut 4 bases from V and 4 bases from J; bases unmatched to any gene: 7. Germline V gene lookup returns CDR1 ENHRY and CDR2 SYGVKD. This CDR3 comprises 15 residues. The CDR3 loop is CAISAERGLYNEQFF. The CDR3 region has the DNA TGTGCCATCAGTGCTGAGCGGGGCCTGTACAATGAGCAGTTCTTC.

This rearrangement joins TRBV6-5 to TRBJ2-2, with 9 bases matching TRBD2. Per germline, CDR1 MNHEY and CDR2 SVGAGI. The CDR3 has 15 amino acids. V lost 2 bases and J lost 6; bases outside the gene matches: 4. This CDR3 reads CASSYAGGPPGELFF. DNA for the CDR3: TGTGCCAGCAGTTACGCGGGAGGGCCACCCGGGGAGCTGTTTTTT.

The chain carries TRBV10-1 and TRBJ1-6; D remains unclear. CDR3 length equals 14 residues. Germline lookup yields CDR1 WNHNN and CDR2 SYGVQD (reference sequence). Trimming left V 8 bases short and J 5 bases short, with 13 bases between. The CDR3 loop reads CASERRCHNSPLHF. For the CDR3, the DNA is TGCGCCAGCGAGCGCCGATGCCATAATTCACCCCTCCACTTT.

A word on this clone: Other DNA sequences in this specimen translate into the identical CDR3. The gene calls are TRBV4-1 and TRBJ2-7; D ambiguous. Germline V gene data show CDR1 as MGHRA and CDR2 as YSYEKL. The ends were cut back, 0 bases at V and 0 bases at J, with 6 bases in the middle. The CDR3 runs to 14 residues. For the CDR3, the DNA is TGCGCCAGCAGCCAAGATCCCCCCTCCTACGAGCAGTACTTC. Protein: CASSQDPPSYEQYF.

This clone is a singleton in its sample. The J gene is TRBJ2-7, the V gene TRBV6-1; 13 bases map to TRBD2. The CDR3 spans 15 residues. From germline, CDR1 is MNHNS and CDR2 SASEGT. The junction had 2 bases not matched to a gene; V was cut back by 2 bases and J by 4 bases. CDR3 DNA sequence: TGTGCCAGCAGTGAACAGGGACTAGCGGGGTACGAGCAGTACTTC. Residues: CASSEQGLAGYEQYF.

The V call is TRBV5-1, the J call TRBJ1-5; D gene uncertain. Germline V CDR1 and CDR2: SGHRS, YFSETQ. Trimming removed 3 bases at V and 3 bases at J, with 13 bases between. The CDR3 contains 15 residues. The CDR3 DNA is TGCGCCAGCAGCTACTTGCCTAGCAACAATCAGCCCCAGCATTTT. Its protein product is CASSYLPSNNQPQHF.

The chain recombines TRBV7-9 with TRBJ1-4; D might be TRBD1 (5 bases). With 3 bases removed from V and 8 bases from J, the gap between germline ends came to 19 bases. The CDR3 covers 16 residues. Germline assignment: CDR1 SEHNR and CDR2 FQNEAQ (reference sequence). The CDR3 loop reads CASSFPLGTKGEKLFF. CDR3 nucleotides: TGTGCCAGCAGCTTTCCACTTGGGACGAAAGGGGAAAAACTGTTTTTT.

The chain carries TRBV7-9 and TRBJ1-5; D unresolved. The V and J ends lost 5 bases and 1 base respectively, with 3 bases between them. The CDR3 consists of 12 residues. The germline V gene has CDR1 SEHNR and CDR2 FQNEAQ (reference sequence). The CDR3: CASSQSNQPQHF. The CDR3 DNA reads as TGTGCCAGCAGCCAAAGCAATCAGCCCCAGCATTTT. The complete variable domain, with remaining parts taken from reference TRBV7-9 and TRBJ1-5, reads DTGVSQNPRHKITKRGQNVTFRCDPISEHNRLYWYRQTLGQGPEFLTYFQNEAQLEKSRLLSDRFSAERPKGSFSTLEIQRTEQGDSAMYLCASSQSNQPQHFGDGTRLSIL.

CDR3 sequence reads: CASSLGTYQGEKLFF. In DNA, the CDR3 is TGTGCCAGCAGCTTGGGCACGTACCAAGGTGAAAAACTGTTTTTT. This sequence joins TRBV5-4 and TRBJ1-4; D not certain. The CDR3 extends over 15 amino acids. Germline V gives CDR1 SGHNT, CDR2 YYREEE (reference sequence). Trimming took off 0 bases at V and 7 bases at J, with 13 bases between the two ends.

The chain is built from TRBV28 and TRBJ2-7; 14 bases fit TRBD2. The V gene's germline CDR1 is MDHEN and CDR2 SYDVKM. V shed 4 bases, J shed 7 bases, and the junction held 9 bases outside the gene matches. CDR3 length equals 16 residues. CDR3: CASSSRTSGGSWEQYF. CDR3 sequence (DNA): TGTGCCAGCAGTTCCCGGACTAGCGGGGGGTCGTGGGAGCAGTACTTC.

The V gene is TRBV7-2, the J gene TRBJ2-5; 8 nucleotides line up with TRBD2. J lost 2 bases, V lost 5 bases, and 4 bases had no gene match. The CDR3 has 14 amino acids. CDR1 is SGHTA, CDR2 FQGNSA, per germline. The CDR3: CASSRIAGQETQYF. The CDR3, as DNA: TGTGCCAGCAGCCGTATAGCGGGACAAGAGACCCAGTACTTC.

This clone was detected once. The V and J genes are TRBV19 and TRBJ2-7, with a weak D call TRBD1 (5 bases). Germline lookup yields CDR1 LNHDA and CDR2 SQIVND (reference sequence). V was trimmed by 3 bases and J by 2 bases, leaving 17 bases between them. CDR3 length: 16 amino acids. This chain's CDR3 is CASSMETEGAPYEQYF. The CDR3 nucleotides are TGTGCCAGTAGTATGGAGACAGAAGGGGCCCCCTACGAGCAGTACTTC.

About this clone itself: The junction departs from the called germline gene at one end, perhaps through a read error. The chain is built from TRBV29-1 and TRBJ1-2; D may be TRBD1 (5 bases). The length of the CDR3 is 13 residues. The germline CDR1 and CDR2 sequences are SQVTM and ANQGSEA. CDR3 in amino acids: CSFETSRAYGYTF. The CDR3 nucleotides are TGCAGCTTTGAGACATCCAGGGCCTATGGCTACACCTTC.

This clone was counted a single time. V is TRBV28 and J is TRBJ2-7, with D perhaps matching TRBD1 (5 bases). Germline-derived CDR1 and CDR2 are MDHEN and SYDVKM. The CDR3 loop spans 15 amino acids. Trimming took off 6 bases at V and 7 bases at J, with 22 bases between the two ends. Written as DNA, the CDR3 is TGTGCCAGCAGCTGGGAAAACCCCTTAGGGGCTGAGCAGTACTTC. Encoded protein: CASSWENPLGAEQYF.

The CDR3 coding sequence is TGTGCCAGCAGCTTGGAAGACCTTGAGCAGTTCTTC. Its translation is CASSLEDLEQFF. This chain uses TRBV5-6 with TRBJ2-1, with D unresolved. CDR1 is SGHDT, CDR2 YYEEEE, per germline. The length of the CDR3 is 12 residues. Trimming removed 0 bases from V and 9 bases from J, with 7 bases in between.

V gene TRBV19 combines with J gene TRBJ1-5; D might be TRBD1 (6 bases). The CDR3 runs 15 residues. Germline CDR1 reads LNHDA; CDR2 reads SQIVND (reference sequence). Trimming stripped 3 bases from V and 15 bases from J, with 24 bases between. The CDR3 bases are TGTGCCAGTAGTATGTACAGGGTTAGGTTCACGCGTGGGCATTTT. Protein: CASSMYRVRFTRGHF.

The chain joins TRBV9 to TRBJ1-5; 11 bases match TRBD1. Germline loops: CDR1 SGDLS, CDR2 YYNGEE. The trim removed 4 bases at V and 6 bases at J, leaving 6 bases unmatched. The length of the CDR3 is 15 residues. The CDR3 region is CASSLGQGAAQPQHF. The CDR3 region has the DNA TGTGCCAGCAGCCTTGGACAGGGGGCCGCTCAGCCCCAGCATTTT.